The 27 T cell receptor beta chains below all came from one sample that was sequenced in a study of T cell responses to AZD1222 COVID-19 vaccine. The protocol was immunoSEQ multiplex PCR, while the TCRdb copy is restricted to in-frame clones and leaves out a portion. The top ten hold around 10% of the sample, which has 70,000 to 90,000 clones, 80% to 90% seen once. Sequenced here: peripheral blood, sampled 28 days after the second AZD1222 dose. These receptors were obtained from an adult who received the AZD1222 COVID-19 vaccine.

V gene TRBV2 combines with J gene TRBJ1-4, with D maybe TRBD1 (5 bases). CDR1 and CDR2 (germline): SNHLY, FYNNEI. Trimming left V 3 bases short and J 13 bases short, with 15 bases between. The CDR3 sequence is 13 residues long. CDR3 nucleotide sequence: TGTGCCAGCAGTGATGATGGGGGTTTGGGACTGTTTTTT. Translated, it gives CASSDDGGLGLFF.

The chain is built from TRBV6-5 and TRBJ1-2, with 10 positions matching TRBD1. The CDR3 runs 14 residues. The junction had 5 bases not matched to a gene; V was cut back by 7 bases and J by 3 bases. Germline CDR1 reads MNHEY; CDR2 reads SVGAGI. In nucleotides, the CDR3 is TGTGCCAGCAACGACAGGGGGCTTGACTATGGCTACACCTTC. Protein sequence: CASNDRGLDYGYTF.

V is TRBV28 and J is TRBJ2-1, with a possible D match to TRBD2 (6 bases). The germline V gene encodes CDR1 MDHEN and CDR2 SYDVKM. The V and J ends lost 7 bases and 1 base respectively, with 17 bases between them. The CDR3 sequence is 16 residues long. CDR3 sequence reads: CASTLQRAPSYNEQFF. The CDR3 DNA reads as TGTGCCAGCACCCTCCAGCGGGCCCCGTCCTACAATGAGCAGTTCTTC.

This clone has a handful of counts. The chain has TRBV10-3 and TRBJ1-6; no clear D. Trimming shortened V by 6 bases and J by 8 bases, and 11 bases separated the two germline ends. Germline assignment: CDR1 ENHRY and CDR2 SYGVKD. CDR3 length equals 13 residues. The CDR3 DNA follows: TGTGCCATCAGGCTGGGTAGTGATTCACCCCTCCACTTT. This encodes CAIRLGSDSPLHF.

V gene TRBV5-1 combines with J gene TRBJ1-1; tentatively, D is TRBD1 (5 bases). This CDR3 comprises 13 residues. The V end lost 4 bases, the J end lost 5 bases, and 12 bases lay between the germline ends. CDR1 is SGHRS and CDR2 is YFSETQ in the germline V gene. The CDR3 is CASSTGGETEAFF. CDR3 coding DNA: TGCGCCAGCAGCACGGGAGGGGAGACTGAAGCTTTCTTT. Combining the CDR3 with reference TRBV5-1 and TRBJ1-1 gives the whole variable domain KAGVTQTPRYLIKTRGQQVTLSCSPISGHRSVSWYQQTPGQGLQFLFEYFSETQRNKGNFPGRFSGRQFSNSRSEMNVSTLELGDSALYLCASSTGGETEAFFGQGTRLTVV.

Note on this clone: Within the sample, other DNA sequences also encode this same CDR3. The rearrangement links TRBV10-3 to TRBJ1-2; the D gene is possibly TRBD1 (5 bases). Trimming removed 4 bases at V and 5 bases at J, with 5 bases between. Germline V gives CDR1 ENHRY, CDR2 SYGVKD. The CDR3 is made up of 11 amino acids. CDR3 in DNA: TGTGCCATCAGTGGGGGGTATGGCTACACCTTC. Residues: CAISGGYGYTF.

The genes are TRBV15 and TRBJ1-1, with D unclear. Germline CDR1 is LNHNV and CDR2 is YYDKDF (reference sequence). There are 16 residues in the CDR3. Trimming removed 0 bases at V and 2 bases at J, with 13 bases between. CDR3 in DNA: TGTGCCACCAGCAGAGATCGTGTGGTTCTAAACACTGAAGCTTTCTTT. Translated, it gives CATSRDRVVLNTEAFF. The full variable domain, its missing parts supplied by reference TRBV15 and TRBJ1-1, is DAMVIQNPRYQVTQFGKPVTLSCSQTLNHNVMYWYQQKSSQAPKLLFHYYDKDFNNEADTPDNFQSRRPNTSFCFLDIRSPGLGDTAMYLCATSRDRVVLNTEAFFGQGTRLTVV.

The CDR3 DNA reads TGTGCCACCAGTGATGCGCCCGGACGGCACCCAGAGGCTAACTATGGCTACACCTTC. As protein: CATSDAPGRHPEANYGYTF. The rearrangement uses TRBV24-1 and TRBJ1-2; no clear D gene. The V end was cut by 3 bases, the J end by 0 bases, with 22 bases between. The CDR3 has 19 amino acids. The germline gives CDR1 KGHDR, CDR2 SFDVKD.

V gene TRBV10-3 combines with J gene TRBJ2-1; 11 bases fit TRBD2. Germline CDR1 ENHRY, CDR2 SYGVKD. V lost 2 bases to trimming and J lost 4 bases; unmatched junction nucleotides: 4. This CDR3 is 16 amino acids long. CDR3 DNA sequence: TGTGCCATCAGTGAGCGCGGGACTAGCGGTTACAATGAGCAGTTCTTC. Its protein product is CAISERGTSGYNEQFF.

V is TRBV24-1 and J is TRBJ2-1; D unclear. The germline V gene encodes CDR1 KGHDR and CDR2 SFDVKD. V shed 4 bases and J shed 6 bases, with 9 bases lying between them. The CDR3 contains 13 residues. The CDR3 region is CATSEALSNEQFF. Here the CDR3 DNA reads TGTGCCACCAGTGAGGCATTATCCAATGAGCAGTTCTTC.

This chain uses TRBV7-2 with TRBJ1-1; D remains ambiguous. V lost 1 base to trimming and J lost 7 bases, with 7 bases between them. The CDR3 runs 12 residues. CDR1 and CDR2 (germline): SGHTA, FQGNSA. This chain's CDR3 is CASSLDLGEAFF. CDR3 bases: TGTGCCAGCAGCTTAGATTTGGGTGAAGCTTTCTTT.

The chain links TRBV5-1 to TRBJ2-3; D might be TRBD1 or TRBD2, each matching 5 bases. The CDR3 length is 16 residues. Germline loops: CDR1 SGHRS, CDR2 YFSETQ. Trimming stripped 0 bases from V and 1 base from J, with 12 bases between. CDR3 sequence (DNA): TGCGCCAGCAGCTTGGGTCGCCGAGGGGGCACAGATACGCAGTATTTT. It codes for CASSLGRRGGTDTQYF.

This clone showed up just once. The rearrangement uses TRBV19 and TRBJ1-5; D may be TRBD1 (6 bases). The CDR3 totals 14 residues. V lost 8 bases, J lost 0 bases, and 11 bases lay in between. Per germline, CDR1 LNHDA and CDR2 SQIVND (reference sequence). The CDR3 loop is CASGDRFSNQPQHF. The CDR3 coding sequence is TGTGCCAGTGGCGACAGGTTTAGCAATCAGCCCCAGCATTTT.

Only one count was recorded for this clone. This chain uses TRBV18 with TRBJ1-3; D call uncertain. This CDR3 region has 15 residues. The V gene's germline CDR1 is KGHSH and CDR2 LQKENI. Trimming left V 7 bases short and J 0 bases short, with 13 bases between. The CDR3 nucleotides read TGTGCCAGCTTCGCTTCGTTGGGCTCTGGAAACACCATATATTTT. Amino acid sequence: CASFASLGSGNTIYF. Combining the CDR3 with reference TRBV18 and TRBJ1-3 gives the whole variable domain NAGVMQNPRHLVRRRGQEARLRCSPMKGHSHVYWYRQLPEEGLKFMVYLQKENIIDESGMPKERFSAEFPKEGPSILRIQQVVRGDSAAYFCASFASLGSGNTIYFGEGSWLTVV.

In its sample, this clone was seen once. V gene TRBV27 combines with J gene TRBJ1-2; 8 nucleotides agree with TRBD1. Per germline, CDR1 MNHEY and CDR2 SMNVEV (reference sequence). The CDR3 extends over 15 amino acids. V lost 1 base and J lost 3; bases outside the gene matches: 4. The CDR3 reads CASSLLAGGDYGYTF. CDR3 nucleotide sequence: TGTGCCAGCAGTTTATTGGCAGGGGGCGACTATGGCTACACCTTC.

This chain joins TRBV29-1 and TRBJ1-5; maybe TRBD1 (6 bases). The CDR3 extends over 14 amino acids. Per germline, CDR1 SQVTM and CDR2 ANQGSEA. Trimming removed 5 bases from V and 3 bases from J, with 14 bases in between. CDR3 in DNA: TGCAGCGTTAAGTTTCCAGGGGACAATCAGCCCCAGCATTTT. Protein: CSVKFPGDNQPQHF.

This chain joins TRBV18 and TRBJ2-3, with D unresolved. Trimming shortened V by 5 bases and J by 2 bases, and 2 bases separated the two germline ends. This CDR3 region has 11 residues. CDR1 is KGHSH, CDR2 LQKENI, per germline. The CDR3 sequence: CASSSTDTQYF. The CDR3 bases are TGTGCCAGCTCATCCACAGATACGCAGTATTTT.

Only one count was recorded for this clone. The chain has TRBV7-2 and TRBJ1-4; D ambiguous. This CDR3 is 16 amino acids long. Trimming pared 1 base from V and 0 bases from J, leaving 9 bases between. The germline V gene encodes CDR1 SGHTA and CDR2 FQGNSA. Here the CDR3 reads CASSLEMRATNEKLFF. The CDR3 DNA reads TGTGCCAGCAGCTTAGAGATGAGGGCAACTAATGAAAAACTGTTTTTT. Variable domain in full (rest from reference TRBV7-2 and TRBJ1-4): GAGVSQSPSNKVTEKGKDVELRCDPISGHTALYWYRQSLGQGLEFLIYFQGNSAPDKSGLPSDRFSAERTGGSVSTLTIQRTQQEDSAVYLCASSLEMRATNEKLFFGSGTQLSVL.

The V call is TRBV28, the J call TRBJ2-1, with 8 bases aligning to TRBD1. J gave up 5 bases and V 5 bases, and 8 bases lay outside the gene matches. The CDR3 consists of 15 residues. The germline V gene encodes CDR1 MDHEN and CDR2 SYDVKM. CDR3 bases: TGTGCCAGCAGTACTCGGACAGGGTGGGACAATGAGCAGTTCTTC. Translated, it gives CASSTRTGWDNEQFF.

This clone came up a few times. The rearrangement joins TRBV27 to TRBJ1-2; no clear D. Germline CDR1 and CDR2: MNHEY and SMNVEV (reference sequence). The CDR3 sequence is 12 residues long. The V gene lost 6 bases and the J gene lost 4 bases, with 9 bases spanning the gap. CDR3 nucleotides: TGTGCCAGCAGGACGGACCGCTATGGCTACACCTTC. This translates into CASRTDRYGYTF.

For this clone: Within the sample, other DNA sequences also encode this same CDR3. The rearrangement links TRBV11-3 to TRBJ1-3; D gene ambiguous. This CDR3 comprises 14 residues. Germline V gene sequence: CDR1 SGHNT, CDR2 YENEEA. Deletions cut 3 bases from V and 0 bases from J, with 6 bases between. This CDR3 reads CASSFGDSGNTIYF. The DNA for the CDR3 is TGTGCCAGCAGCTTCGGGGACTCTGGAAACACCATATATTTT.

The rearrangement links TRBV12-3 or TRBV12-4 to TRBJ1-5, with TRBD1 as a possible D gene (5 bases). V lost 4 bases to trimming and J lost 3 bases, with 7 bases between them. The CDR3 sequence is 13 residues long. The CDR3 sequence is CASSWGINQPQHF. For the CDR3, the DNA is TGTGCCAGCAGTTGGGGGATCAATCAGCCCCAGCATTTT.

The CDR3 region is CASRAGQVPYTF. The CDR3 coding sequence is TGTGCCAGCAGGGCGGGACAGGTCCCCTACACCTTC. V gene TRBV2 combines with J gene TRBJ1-2, with 8 bases matching TRBD1. The CDR3 is made up of 12 amino acids. CDR1 is SNHLY, CDR2 FYNNEI, per germline. J was trimmed by 10 bases and V by 6 bases; bases with no gene match: 7.

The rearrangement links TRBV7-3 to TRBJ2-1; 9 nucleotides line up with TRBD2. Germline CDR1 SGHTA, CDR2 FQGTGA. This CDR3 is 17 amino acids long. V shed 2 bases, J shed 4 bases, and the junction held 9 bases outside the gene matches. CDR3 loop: CASSLSSGLAGYNEQFF. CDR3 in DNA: TGTGCCAGCAGCTTATCCTCCGGGCTAGCGGGGTACAATGAGCAGTTCTTC.

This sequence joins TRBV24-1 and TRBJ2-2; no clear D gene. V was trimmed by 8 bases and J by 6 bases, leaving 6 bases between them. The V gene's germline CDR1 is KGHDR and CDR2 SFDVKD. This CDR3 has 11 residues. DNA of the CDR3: TGTGCCACCACCGGTCCCGGGGAGCTGTTTTTT. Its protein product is CATTGPGELFF.

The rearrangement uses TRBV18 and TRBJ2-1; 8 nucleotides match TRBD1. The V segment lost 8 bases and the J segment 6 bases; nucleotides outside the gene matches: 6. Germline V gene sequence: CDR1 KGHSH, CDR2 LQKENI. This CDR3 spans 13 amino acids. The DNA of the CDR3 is TGTGCCAGCACTAATACAGGGGGCAATGAGCAGTTCTTC. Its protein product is CASTNTGGNEQFF.

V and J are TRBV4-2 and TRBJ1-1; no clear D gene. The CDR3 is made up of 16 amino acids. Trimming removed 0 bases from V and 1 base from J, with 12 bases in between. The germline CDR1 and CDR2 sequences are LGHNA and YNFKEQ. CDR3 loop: CASSQDLGLKNTEAFF. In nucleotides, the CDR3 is TGTGCCAGCAGCCAAGATCTAGGACTGAAGAACACTGAAGCTTTCTTT.